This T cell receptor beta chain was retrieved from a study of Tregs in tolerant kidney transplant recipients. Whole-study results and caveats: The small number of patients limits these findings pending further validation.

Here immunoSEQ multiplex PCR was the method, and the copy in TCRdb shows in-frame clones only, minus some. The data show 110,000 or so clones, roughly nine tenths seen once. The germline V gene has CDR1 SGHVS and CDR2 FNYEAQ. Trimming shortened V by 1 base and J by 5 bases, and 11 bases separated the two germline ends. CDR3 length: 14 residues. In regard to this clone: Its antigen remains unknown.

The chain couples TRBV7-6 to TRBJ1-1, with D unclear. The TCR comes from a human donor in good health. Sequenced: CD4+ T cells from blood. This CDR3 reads CASSLVGGDTEAFF. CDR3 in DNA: TGTGCCAGCAGCTTAGTCGGCGGGGATACTGAAGCTTTCTTT.